This T cell receptor (beta chain) was identified in a study of Graves' ophthalmopathy and Graves' hyperthyroidism. Whole-study findings and limits: Researchers report that a 13-signature model separated ophthalmopathy from stable hyperthyroidism, posting around 90% sensitivity and less than 82% specificity. The blood repertoire also included most expanded thyroid clonotypes above 0.001 frequency.

Amplification from RNA transcripts yielded the TCR beta CDR3 regions. HTBI primers primed a first-round RT-PCR, and a second-round multiplex PCR followed. Via MiXCR, TCRdb re-called the multiplex PCR reads, giving one row per CDR3 protein. In the table there are about 620,000 distinct CDR3 sequences, about 24% of which are singletons. Excluded: other autoimmune disease, uncontrolled infection, pregnancy or lactation. Diagnosis used clinical symptoms, serum thyroxine, TRAb, thyroid ultrasound and orbital computed tomography. The sample holds many counts of this clonotype. Its antigen is not identified. The CDR3 has 15 amino acids. Trimming shortened V by 1 base and J by 1 base, and 13 bases separated the two germline ends. Germline V gene data show CDR1 as SQVTM and CDR2 as ANQGSEA.

The chain employs TRBV29-1 and TRBJ1-1; D is undetermined. Sequenced: peripheral blood. The receptor comes from a woman under 30 with stable Graves' hyperthyroidism. Some clones in this sample may be carry-over from other donors' samples. The DNA of the CDR3 is TGCAGCGTTGAAGCGTCCGGTTCCGGGAACACTGAAGCTTTCTTT. Translated: CSVEASGSGNTEAFF. Full variable domain (rest looked up from reference TRBV29-1 and TRBJ1-1): SAVISQKPSRDICQRGTSLTIQCQVDSQVTMMFWYRQQPGQSLTLIATANQGSEATYESGFVIDKFPISRPNLTFSTLTVSNMSPEDSSIYLCSVEASGSGNTEAFFGQGTRLTVV.